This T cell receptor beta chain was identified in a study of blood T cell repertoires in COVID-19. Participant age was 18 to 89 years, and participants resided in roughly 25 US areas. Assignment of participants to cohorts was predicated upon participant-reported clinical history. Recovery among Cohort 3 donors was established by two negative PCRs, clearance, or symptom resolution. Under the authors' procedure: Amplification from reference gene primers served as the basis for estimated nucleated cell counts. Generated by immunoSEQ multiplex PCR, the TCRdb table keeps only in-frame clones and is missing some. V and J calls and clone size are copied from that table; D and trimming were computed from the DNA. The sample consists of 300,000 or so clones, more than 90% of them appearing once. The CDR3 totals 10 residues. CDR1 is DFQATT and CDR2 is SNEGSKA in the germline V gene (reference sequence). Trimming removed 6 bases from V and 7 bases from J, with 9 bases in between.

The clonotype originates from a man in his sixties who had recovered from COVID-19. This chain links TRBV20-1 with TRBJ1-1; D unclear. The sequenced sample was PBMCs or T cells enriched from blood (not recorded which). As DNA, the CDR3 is TGCAGTGCCTACGACAATGAAGCTTTCTTT. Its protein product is CSAYDNEAFF.